Below are 28 T cell receptor beta chains sequenced from a single sample in a study of T cell responses to AZD1222 COVID-19 vaccine. The data were produced by immunoSEQ multiplex PCR, yet TCRdb's version contains in-frame clones alone and is incomplete. Among 150,000 or so clones listed, approximately 88% were seen once. This specimen consisted of peripheral blood, obtained on day 0 of AZD1222 vaccination. The receptors here all came from an adult in good health.

This chain uses TRBV19 with TRBJ1-3, with D maybe TRBD1 (6 bases). The CDR3 is made up of 14 amino acids. The V end was cut by 6 bases, the J end by 2 bases, with 11 bases between. Germline loops: CDR1 LNHDA, CDR2 SQIVND (reference sequence). DNA of the CDR3: TGTGCCAGTAGCCGAGACAGGACTGGAAACACCATATATTTT. It translates to CASSRDRTGNTIYF. Supplemented by reference TRBV19 and TRBJ1-3, the full variable domain reads DGGITQSPKYLFRKEGQNVTLSCEQNLNHDAMYWYRQDPGQGLRLIYYSQIVNDFQKGDIAEGYSVSREKKESFPLTVTSAQKNPTAFYLCASSRDRTGNTIYFGEGSWLTVV.

The V gene is TRBV2, the J gene TRBJ1-1, with D tentatively TRBD1 (5 bases). CDR1 is SNHLY and CDR2 is FYNNEI in the germline V gene. The CDR3 contains 12 residues. V lost 6 bases, J lost 5 bases, and 10 bases lay in between. The CDR3 loop is CASRRRVTEAFF. The DNA for the CDR3 is TGTGCCAGCAGGCGCAGGGTGACTGAAGCTTTCTTT.

The chain carries TRBV14 and TRBJ1-2; no firm D call. Trimming stripped 2 bases from V and 3 bases from J, with 10 bases between. The CDR3 runs to 14 residues. Germline-derived CDR1 and CDR2 are SGHDN and FVKESK. CDR3: CASSQIGRDYGYTF. CDR3 bases: TGTGCCAGCAGCCAAATAGGACGGGACTATGGCTACACCTTC.

This clone has just a few counts. The rearrangement links TRBV19 to TRBJ1-2, with unresolved D. The CDR3 runs to 12 residues. CDR1 is LNHDA, CDR2 SQIVND, per germline (reference sequence). V was pared by 6 bases and J by 5 bases, with 10 bases between. The CDR3 reads CASRGPYYGYTF. The CDR3 nucleotides are TGTGCCAGTAGAGGCCCTTATTATGGCTACACCTTC.

This sequence joins TRBV12-3 or TRBV12-4 and TRBJ1-5; D is uncertain. Trimming took 3 bases from V and 6 from J, leaving 6 bases between them. This CDR3 contains 12 residues. DNA of the CDR3: TGTGCCAGCAGTTTTTTGTCTCAGCCCCAGCATTTT. Its translation: CASSFLSQPQHF.

This chain connects TRBV7-8 to TRBJ2-7; no clear D gene. CDR1 and CDR2 from the germline V gene are SGHVS and FQNEAQ. The V gene lost 2 bases and the J gene lost 1 base, with 9 bases spanning the gap. The length of the CDR3 is 14 residues. CDR3 amino acids: CASSLSDTSYEQYV. Here the CDR3 DNA reads TGTGCCAGCAGCTTAAGCGACACTTCCTACGAGCAGTACGTC.

V gene TRBV30 combines with J gene TRBJ2-3; 11 nucleotides match TRBD2. V dropped 1 base and J dropped 3; count of bases not matched to a gene: 12. CDR3 size: 18 residues. CDR1 is GTSNPN, CDR2 SVGIG, per germline (reference sequence). The CDR3 loop is CAWSGVAGGPGGTDTQYF. As DNA, the CDR3 is TGTGCCTGGAGTGGAGTAGCGGGGGGGCCAGGAGGGACAGATACGCAGTATTTT.

The chain employs TRBV5-4 and TRBJ2-3; D remains ambiguous. CDR1 and CDR2 (germline): SGHNT, YYREEE (reference sequence). Trimming shortened V by 0 bases and J by 1 base, and 9 bases separated the two germline ends. This CDR3 has 15 amino acids. The CDR3 region has the DNA TGTGCCAGCAGCTTGGCCCCAGACCGCACAGATACGCAGTATTTT. Encoded protein: CASSLAPDRTDTQYF. Combining the CDR3 with reference TRBV5-4 and TRBJ2-3 gives the whole variable domain ETGVTQSPTHLIKTRGQQVTLRCSSQSGHNTVSWYQQALGQGPQFIFQYYREEENGRGNFPPRFSGLQFPNYSSELNVNALELDDSALYLCASSLAPDRTDTQYFGPGTRLTVL.

This chain connects TRBV30 to TRBJ1-2; D remains unclear. V was pared by 5 bases and J by 4 bases, with 20 bases between. Germline CDR1 reads GTSNPN; CDR2 reads SVGIG (reference sequence). There are 15 residues in the CDR3. The CDR3 DNA reads TGTGCCTGGGACCCCCCCCGTCTCGTGGCCTATGGCTACACCTTC. Protein sequence: CAWDPPRLVAYGYTF.

This chain joins TRBV28 and TRBJ1-2, with D possibly TRBD1 on 6 matching bases. This CDR3 has 16 residues. The V end lost 7 bases, the J end lost 0 bases, and 18 bases lay between the germline ends. Germline CDR1 MDHEN, CDR2 SYDVKM. CDR3 DNA sequence: TGTGCCAGCATCCCGGCCGGGACAACAGCTAACTATGGCTACACCTTC. It translates to CASIPAGTTANYGYTF.

This clone was counted once. The rearrangement links TRBV6-5 to TRBJ1-3; D not certain. The germline V gene encodes CDR1 MNHEY and CDR2 SVGAGI. The CDR3 contains 13 residues. V lost 10 bases to trimming and J lost 4 bases, with 14 bases between them. Here the CDR3 reads CATATYPGNTIYF. The CDR3 DNA sequence: TGTGCCACCGCGACATACCCGGGAAACACCATATATTTT.

This chain uses TRBV7-8 with TRBJ1-2; 7 bases fit TRBD1. V shed 0 bases and J 4 bases; nucleotides not matched to a gene: 5. Per germline, CDR1 SGHVS and CDR2 FQNEAQ. The CDR3 consists of 15 residues. CDR3 coding DNA: TGTGCCAGCAGCTTAGCGAGGGGGCGCCCCTATGGCTACACCTTC. This encodes CASSLARGRPYGYTF.

This chain connects TRBV23-1 to TRBJ1-2; a weak D match, TRBD1 (5 bases). TRBV23-1 is given ORF status, its function remaining uncertain. Between the trimmed V and J ends, which lost 6 bases and 3 bases, there was a span of 11 bases. This CDR3 region has 13 residues. This CDR3 is CASRGRDYYGYTF. The CDR3 region has the DNA TGCGCCAGCAGGGGCAGGGACTACTATGGCTACACCTTC.

The rearrangement uses TRBV5-1 and TRBJ2-1; no clear D gene. This CDR3 comprises 13 residues. The V and J ends lost 1 base and 13 bases respectively, with 15 bases between them. CDR1 and CDR2 (germline): SGHRS, YFSETQ. CDR3: CASSLPPQTEQFF. Written as DNA, the CDR3 is TGCGCCAGCAGCTTGCCGCCCCAAACAGAACAGTTCTTC.

This chain joins TRBV4-3 and TRBJ1-1; tentatively, D is TRBD1 (6 bases). Germline V lookup: CDR1 LGHNA, CDR2 YSLEER. Trimming shortened V by 0 bases and J by 7 bases, and 12 bases separated the two germline ends. The CDR3 covers 14 residues. CDR3 sequence reads: CASSQEVGGGEAFF. The DNA for the CDR3 is TGCGCCAGCAGCCAAGAGGTAGGAGGGGGTGAAGCTTTCTTT.

CDR3 coding DNA: TGTGCCTGGAGTGTACTCGGCGCCCTAGGCTATGGCTACACCTTC. It encodes CAWSVLGALGYGYTF. The genes are TRBV30 and TRBJ1-2; no clear D gene. The germline V gene has CDR1 GTSNPN and CDR2 SVGIG (reference sequence). This CDR3 is 15 amino acids long. Trimming took off 0 bases at V and 4 bases at J, with 15 bases between the two ends. Together with reference TRBV30 and TRBJ1-2, the CDR3 gives the full variable domain: SQTIHQWPATLVQPVGSPLSLECTVEGTSNPNLYWYRQAAGRGLQLLFYSVGIGQISSEVPQNLSASRPQDRQFILSSKKLLLSDSGFYLCAWSVLGALGYGYTFGSGTRLTVV.

The chain has TRBV7-2 and TRBJ1-1, with D possibly TRBD1 on 6 matching bases. The CDR3 is 14 residues long. Germline V gene data show CDR1 as SGHTA and CDR2 as FQGNSA. V lost 5 bases to trimming and J lost 3 bases, with 13 bases between them. This chain's CDR3 is CASSTSGVDTEAFF. The CDR3 DNA is TGTGCCAGCAGCACCTCAGGGGTGGACACTGAAGCTTTCTTT.

The rearrangement links TRBV5-6 to TRBJ1-4; no clear D gene. The germline gives CDR1 SGHDT, CDR2 YYEEEE. Trimming shortened V by 2 bases and J by 4 bases, and 9 bases separated the two germline ends. The CDR3 spans 14 residues. DNA for the CDR3: TGTGCCAGCAGCTTTGGAGCGATTAATGAAAAACTGTTTTTT. Protein: CASSFGAINEKLFF.

This clone came up once. The chain employs TRBV6-2 or TRBV6-3 and TRBJ2-7, with D tentatively TRBD2 (7 bases). CDR3 size: 12 residues. Germline V gene lookup returns CDR1 MNHEY and CDR2 SVGEGT. The V end was cut by 6 bases, the J end by 6 bases, with 12 bases between. This CDR3 is CASSWGGREQYF. The CDR3 bases are TGTGCCAGCAGCTGGGGGGGGCGCGAGCAGTACTTC.

The V gene is TRBV28, the J gene TRBJ1-1, with 10 nucleotides matching TRBD1. V lost 6 bases to trimming and J lost 6 bases; unmatched junction nucleotides: 10. CDR3 length: 15 residues. Germline assignment: CDR1 MDHEN and CDR2 SYDVKM. CDR3 residues: CASSRSGQGGAEAFF. CDR3 sequence (DNA): TGTGCCAGCAGCCGATCCGGACAGGGGGGGGCTGAAGCTTTCTTT.

This chain connects TRBV6-5 to TRBJ1-2, with TRBD1 matching 7 bases. CDR3 size: 13 residues. V trimming: 6 bases; J trimming: 1 base; junction bases outside the gene matches: 2. CDR1 is MNHEY and CDR2 is SVGAGI in the germline V gene. CDR3 sequence (DNA): TGTGCCAGCAGCTCAGGGGGTAACTATGGCTACACCTTC. It is translated as CASSSGGNYGYTF.

The rearrangement joins TRBV29-1 to TRBJ1-5; 7 bases line up with TRBD1. CDR1 SQVTM and CDR2 ANQGSEA come from the germline V gene. CDR3 length: 13 amino acids. The junction had 5 bases not matched to a gene; V was cut back by 5 bases and J by 4 bases. The CDR3 reads CSVLVTGNQPQHF. The CDR3 DNA sequence: TGCAGCGTTCTAGTGACAGGGAATCAGCCCCAGCATTTT.

This clone appeared once. The chain uses TRBV7-2 and TRBJ1-1; TRBD1 matches 8 bases. Looked up from germline, CDR1 is SGHTA and CDR2 is FQGNSA. V lost 1 base to trimming and J lost 1 base; unmatched junction nucleotides: 5. This CDR3 comprises 16 residues. The CDR3 coding sequence is TGTGCCAGCAGCTTAGGGACAGGGCGGCAGAACACTGAAGCTTTCTTT. Its translation: CASSLGTGRQNTEAFF.

The J gene is TRBJ1-3, the V gene TRBV2; D is undetermined. With 7 bases removed from V and 1 base from J, the gap between germline ends came to 11 bases. This CDR3 has 14 amino acids. Germline loops: CDR1 SNHLY, CDR2 FYNNEI. This CDR3 reads CASKVIPSGNTIYF. For the CDR3, the DNA is TGTGCCAGCAAGGTGATTCCATCTGGAAACACCATATATTTT. Variable domain in full (rest from reference TRBV2 and TRBJ1-3): EPEVTQTPSHQVTQMGQEVILRCVPISNHLYFYWYRQILGQKVEFLVSFYNNEISEKSEIFDDQFSVERPDGSNFTLKIRSTKLEDSAMYFCASKVIPSGNTIYFGEGSWLTVV.

The chain employs TRBV28 and TRBJ1-6, with D unclear. The length of the CDR3 is 14 residues. V shed 3 bases and J shed 6 bases, with 9 bases lying between them. Looked up from germline, CDR1 is MDHEN and CDR2 is SYDVKM. CDR3: CASSFRVGNSPLHF. The DNA of the CDR3 is TGTGCCAGCAGTTTCCGGGTTGGTAATTCACCCCTCCACTTT.

This chain links TRBV27 with TRBJ2-7; the D call may be TRBD1 or TRBD2 (5 bases each). There are 15 residues in the CDR3. The V gene lost 4 bases and the J gene lost 5 bases, with 18 bases spanning the gap. Germline CDR1 MNHEY, CDR2 SMNVEV (reference sequence). As DNA, the CDR3 is TGTGCCAGCAGTTACCAGGGACGTACCGTGGACGAGCAGTACTTC. Its translation: CASSYQGRTVDEQYF.

This sequence joins TRBV19 and TRBJ2-3, with 11 bases lining up with TRBD1. The CDR3 consists of 15 residues. CDR1 and CDR2 (germline): LNHDA, SQIVND (reference sequence). The junction had 5 bases not matched to a gene; V was cut back by 5 bases and J by 4 bases. The CDR3 sequence is CASSGTGGWPDTQYF. The DNA for the CDR3 is TGTGCCAGTAGTGGGACAGGGGGTTGGCCAGATACGCAGTATTTT.

Only a few counts were recorded for this clone. The chain carries TRBV15 and TRBJ1-4; 8 bases line up with TRBD1. V was pared by 0 bases and J by 6 bases, with 6 bases of the junction left unmatched. CDR3 length: 16 residues. Germline CDR1 LNHNV, CDR2 YYDKDF (reference sequence). This chain's CDR3 is CATSRDLDRGYEKLFF. The DNA of the CDR3 is TGTGCCACCAGCAGAGATCTAGACAGGGGTTATGAAAAACTGTTTTTT.